This T cell receptor (beta chain) was identified in a study of human T cells and chemical hapten exposure (dated by TCRdb to 2020 to 2022). For the study in its entirety: Libraries were pooled for sequencing, and per-sample TCR yields varied mainly because of small differences in library volumes within the pool. Peripheral blood TCR repertoire changes were tracked in vivo in alopecia patients during primary and secondary sensitization to the hapten diphenylcyclopropenone (DPC). Each blood RNA sample was used to sequence both TCR alpha and TCR beta chains.

Library construction relied on RACE. Data came from a NextSeq 500. During library preparation, unique molecular identifiers were attached to individual cDNA molecules so that TCRs could be counted in a quantitative, reproducible way. In the source study's methods: Samples had a median of about 90,000 TCRs, with a range from roughly 23,224 to 700,000. The Decombinator software suite was used to annotate V, J and CDR3 in the TCR reads. For PS versus PT1 abundance plots, all samples were subsampled to the same number of TCRs (28,000). TCRs were defined as expanded if absent before sensitization and observed at least eight times at the 2-week time point. The public reads were reanalyzed by TCRdb: fastp trimming at Q25, MiXCR alignment, in-frame beta chains only. Merged by CDR3 protein, the rows form single entries marked with the most common genes and DNA. It is TCRdb's table, rather than the study itself, that gives the V and J calls and clone size. The sample includes roughly 75,000 distinct CDR3 sequences, with over 6.5% observed a single time. The leading ten clones occupy about 1.7% of the sample.

For this clonotype: No cognate antigen has been identified for it. One base away there is no much larger clone; base qualities are not given.

Results the study describes overall, beyond this receptor: The number of TCRs above 1 in 1000 frequency did not change with DPC sensitization; there was no evidence of global repertoire structure alterations. After repeated subsampling, changes were observed in the strength of the expansion versus patch-test correlation and in the threshold at which the correlation became significant.

This sample's time point label indicates: healthy volunteer bleed at 6 weeks. Unfractionated whole blood was collected in Tempus Blood RNA tubes, and total RNA was extracted from that blood. Five healthy volunteers served as TCR sequencing controls and were bled at day 0, 2 weeks and 6 weeks. Based on the germline V gene (reference sequence), the CDR1 and CDR2 sequences are SEHNR and FQNEAQ. V ends up 2 bases short and J 0 bases short, with an unmatched junction base count of 7. From the cysteine up to the phenylalanine, the CDR3 has a length of 18 residues. The CDR3 DNA has 54 bases and is translated from base 1.

Material for sequencing was whole blood. The sequence was obtained from a female donor in good health. Some clones in this sample may be carry-over from other donors' samples. The rearranged segments are TRBV7-9 and TRBJ2-6, and TRBD1 aligns with 7 junction nucleotides. The DNA sequence follows: TGTGCCAGCAGCTTAAGGGACAGCCCTAGCTCTGGGGCCAACGTCCTGACTTTC. Translated, it gives CASSLRDSPSSGANVLTF.